The 27 T cell receptor beta chains below were found in one sample sequenced in a study of beta chain features in type 1 diabetes. The entirety of the isolated RNA underwent reverse transcription, so expressed TCRB transcripts were sequenced. The repertoire was sequenced with immunoSEQ multiplex PCR; TCRdb's copy has only in-frame clones and lacks some. The sample holds 300,000 to 450,000 clones; roughly 12% are singletons and the top ten take 0.017%. Sequencing used naive CD4+ T cells from blood. The receptors come from a man aged 18 to 29 in good health.

The table lists this clone with a few counts. The chain has TRBV6-5 and TRBJ1-1; D is undetermined. Trimming stripped 5 bases from V and 2 bases from J, with 15 bases between. Germline V gene lookup returns CDR1 MNHEY and CDR2 SVGAGI. This CDR3 is 15 amino acids long. CDR3 sequence: CASSLRRGSNTEAFF. The CDR3 coding sequence is TGTGCCAGCAGTCTCCGCCGGGGTTCCAACACTGAAGCTTTCTTT.

The V call is TRBV6-5, the J call TRBJ2-3; D is ambiguous. The CDR3 length is 11 residues. Trimming took 2 bases from V and 8 from J, leaving 5 bases between them. CDR1 and CDR2 from the germline V gene are MNHEY and SVGAGI. This CDR3 is CASSYRGTQYF. CDR3 nucleotides: TGTGCCAGCAGTTACCGAGGTACGCAGTATTTT.

The J gene is TRBJ1-5, the V gene TRBV6-5; D call uncertain. Between the trimmed V and J ends, which lost 0 bases and 4 bases, there was a span of 7 bases. The germline gives CDR1 MNHEY, CDR2 SVGAGI. This CDR3 is built from 14 residues. The CDR3 protein is CASSYSAANQPQHF. CDR3 nucleotides: TGTGCCAGCAGTTACTCGGCAGCGAATCAGCCCCAGCATTTT.

This clone has a handful of counts. The V call is TRBV28, the J call TRBJ2-3, with 8 bases lining up with TRBD2. The CDR3 is 18 residues long. J was trimmed by 0 bases and V by 4 bases; bases with no gene match: 12. The germline V gene encodes CDR1 MDHEN and CDR2 SYDVKM. CDR3 sequence reads: CASSSRRGGTFSTDTQYF. CDR3 DNA sequence: TGTGCCAGCAGTTCCCGACGCGGGGGGACCTTTAGCACAGATACGCAGTATTTT.

In this sample, this clone turned up a few times. The J gene is TRBJ2-7, the V gene TRBV18, with D possibly matching TRBD1 (6 bases). From germline, CDR1 is KGHSH and CDR2 LQKENI. This CDR3 region has 15 residues. V lost 3 bases, J lost 4 bases, and 16 bases lay in between. The CDR3 sequence is CASSPRRDQGYEQYF. DNA for the CDR3: TGTGCCAGCTCACCCCGCAGAGATCAGGGGTACGAGCAGTACTTC.

Only a few counts were recorded for this clone. CDR3 loop: CASSLLGLGTGTYNEQFF. The CDR3 coding sequence is TGTGCCAGCAGTTTATTGGGTCTGGGAACAGGGACCTACAATGAGCAGTTCTTC. V and J are TRBV28 and TRBJ2-1, with a possible D match to TRBD1 (6 bases). CDR1 is MDHEN and CDR2 is SYDVKM in the germline V gene. The V gene lost 1 base and the J gene lost 2 bases, with 18 bases spanning the gap. The CDR3 is 18 residues long.

This chain's CDR3 is CASSPWTGGTGELFF. The CDR3 bases are TGTGCCAGCAGCCCCTGGACAGGGGGCACCGGGGAGCTGTTTTTT. V and J are TRBV7-2 and TRBJ2-2, with TRBD1 matching over 10 bases. This CDR3 has 15 amino acids. Trimming cost V 5 bases and J 4 bases; bases outside gene matches: 4. The germline CDR1 and CDR2 sequences are SGHTA and FQGNSA. Drawing the rest from reference TRBV7-2 and TRBJ2-2, the complete variable domain is GAGVSQSPSNKVTEKGKDVELRCDPISGHTALYWYRQSLGQGLEFLIYFQGNSAPDKSGLPSDRFSAERTGGSVSTLTIQRTQQEDSAVYLCASSPWTGGTGELFFGEGSRLTVL.

This chain uses TRBV7-2 with TRBJ1-2; maybe TRBD1 (5 bases). Trimming removed 5 bases at V and 0 bases at J, with 13 bases between. This CDR3 has 15 residues. In germline, CDR1 is SGHTA, CDR2 FQGNSA. The CDR3 spells CASSLWGGANYGYTF. The CDR3 DNA follows: TGTGCCAGCAGCCTATGGGGGGGGGCTAACTATGGCTACACCTTC. The variable domain in full, with the rest retrieved from reference TRBV7-2 and TRBJ1-2, is GAGVSQSPSNKVTEKGKDVELRCDPISGHTALYWYRQSLGQGLEFLIYFQGNSAPDKSGLPSDRFSAERTGGSVSTLTIQRTQQEDSAVYLCASSLWGGANYGYTFGSGTRLTVV.

This rearrangement joins TRBV9 to TRBJ2-2; maybe TRBD2 (6 bases). Trimming took off 0 bases at V and 0 bases at J, with 9 bases between the two ends. CDR1 is SGDLS and CDR2 is YYNGEE in the germline V gene. The CDR3 is made up of 16 amino acids. CDR3 amino acids: CASSVVPSANTGELFF. Written as DNA, the CDR3 is TGTGCCAGCAGCGTAGTCCCTAGCGCGAACACCGGGGAGCTGTTTTTT.

This clone was seen only a few times. This chain connects TRBV4-1 to TRBJ2-7; D is ambiguous. From germline, CDR1 is MGHRA and CDR2 YSYEKL. The CDR3 covers 16 residues. With 1 base removed from V and 1 base from J, the gap between germline ends came to 14 bases. The CDR3: CASSQGFVSDSYEQYF. DNA for the CDR3: TGCGCCAGCAGCCAAGGATTTGTTTCAGATTCCTACGAGCAGTACTTC.

The rearrangement links TRBV14 to TRBJ2-3, with D maybe TRBD2 (6 bases). Germline V CDR1 and CDR2: SGHDN, FVKESK. Trimming left V 4 bases short and J 7 bases short, with 15 bases between. The CDR3 runs to 14 residues. In nucleotides, the CDR3 is TGTGCCAGCAGCCCCTCGCTGGGGGGAAATACGCAGTATTTT. Encoded protein: CASSPSLGGNTQYF.

The chain carries TRBV7-3 and TRBJ2-1; no clear D. This CDR3 spans 15 amino acids. Germline values: CDR1 SGHTA, CDR2 FQGTGA. With 0 bases removed from V and 0 bases from J, the gap between germline ends came to 6 bases. The CDR3 bases are TGTGCCAGCAGCTTAACTTCGAGCTCCTACAATGAGCAGTTCTTC. Protein product: CASSLTSSSYNEQFF.

The chain uses TRBV28 and TRBJ1-2; 7 bases match TRBD1. Germline V gives CDR1 MDHEN, CDR2 SYDVKM. The length of the CDR3 is 13 residues. Losses at the gene ends were 5 bases for V and 8 bases for J; bases not matched to a gene: 8. CDR3 sequence (DNA): TGTGCCAGCAGTCCGACAGGGATTCGCGGCTACACCTTC. Translated, it gives CASSPTGIRGYTF.

This clone showed up just a few times. This rearrangement joins TRBV7-2 to TRBJ2-1; 13 bases map to TRBD2. Looked up from germline, CDR1 is SGHTA and CDR2 is FQGNSA. The CDR3 has 16 amino acids. V was pared by 4 bases and J by 7 bases, with 7 bases of the junction left unmatched. The CDR3 protein is CASSSRGLAGVNEQFF. In DNA form, the CDR3 reads TGTGCCAGCAGCTCCCGAGGACTAGCGGGAGTTAATGAGCAGTTCTTC.

This clone came up a few times. The chain employs TRBV7-2 and TRBJ2-7; perhaps TRBD1 as D (6 bases). Germline V gene sequence: CDR1 SGHTA, CDR2 FQGNSA. This CDR3 is 11 amino acids long. V was shortened by 4 bases and J by 11 bases, with 12 bases between the two germline ends. CDR3 DNA sequence: TGTGCCAGCAGCTCCCGGACAGTAGAGTACTTC. It specifies CASSSRTVEYF.

CDR3 residues: CASTLGRYEQYF. The CDR3 DNA reads TGTGCCAGCACCCTGGGGAGATACGAGCAGTACTTC. The chain is built from TRBV28 and TRBJ2-7; tentatively, D is TRBD2 (5 bases). V was trimmed by 7 bases and J by 4 bases, leaving 11 bases between them. Per the germline V gene, CDR1 is MDHEN and CDR2 is SYDVKM. This CDR3 contains 12 residues.

V gene TRBV23-1 combines with J gene TRBJ1-2, with 7 bases aligning to TRBD1. TRBV23-1 is flagged as an ORF with uncertain function. With 6 bases clipped from V and 4 bases from J, the junction kept 11 bases outside the gene matches. There are 15 residues in the CDR3. CDR3 coding DNA: TGCGCCAGCAGCCTCTACCGACAGGGTAGCTATGGCTACACCTTC. Translating gives CASSLYRQGSYGYTF.

The rearrangement uses TRBV28 and TRBJ2-5; 7 bases match TRBD2. Germline V gives CDR1 MDHEN, CDR2 SYDVKM. The CDR3 runs to 11 residues. V trimming: 8 bases; J trimming: 5 bases; junction bases outside the gene matches: 2. CDR3 region: CASRGDETQYF. The CDR3 DNA follows: TGTGCCAGCCGGGGGGATGAGACCCAGTACTTC. Supplemented by reference TRBV28 and TRBJ2-5, the full variable domain reads DVKVTQSSRYLVKRTGEKVFLECVQDMDHENMFWYRQDPGLGLRLIYFSYDVKMKEKGDIPEGYSVSREKKERFSLILESASTNQTSMYLCASRGDETQYFGPGTRLLVL.

This clone has only a few counts. The chain joins TRBV15 to TRBJ1-1; TRBD1 might be the D (5 bases). The CDR3 is 13 residues long. With 4 bases removed from V and 3 bases from J, the gap between germline ends came to 9 bases. Germline V gene lookup returns CDR1 LNHNV and CDR2 YYDKDF (reference sequence). The CDR3 DNA reads TGTGCCACCAGCACAGGGATGGACACTGAAGCTTTCTTT. Its translation: CATSTGMDTEAFF. Complete variable domain (other parts from reference TRBV15 and TRBJ1-1): DAMVIQNPRYQVTQFGKPVTLSCSQTLNHNVMYWYQQKSSQAPKLLFHYYDKDFNNEADTPDNFQSRRPNTSFCFLDIRSPGLGDTAMYLCATSTGMDTEAFFGQGTRLTVV.

This clone was counted between two and nine times. This rearrangement joins TRBV28 to TRBJ2-7; TRBD1 is a possible D gene (5 bases). This CDR3 region has 13 residues. The germline gives CDR1 MDHEN, CDR2 SYDVKM. The V end was cut by 2 bases, the J end by 3 bases, with 8 bases between. CDR3 nucleotides: TGTGCCAGCAGTTTACCAGGGAACTACGAGCAGTACTTC. Protein: CASSLPGNYEQYF.

This clone was seen a handful of times. The chain carries TRBV5-1 and TRBJ2-3; 8 bases match TRBD1. V lost 4 bases and J lost 4; bases outside the gene matches: 8. Germline lookup yields CDR1 SGHRS and CDR2 YFSETQ. The CDR3 contains 15 residues. The CDR3 region is CASSATGADADTQYF. CDR3 in DNA: TGCGCCAGCAGCGCGACAGGGGCAGACGCAGATACGCAGTATTTT. Filled out from reference TRBV5-1 and TRBJ2-3, the complete variable domain reads KAGVTQTPRYLIKTRGQQVTLSCSPISGHRSVSWYQQTPGQGLQFLFEYFSETQRNKGNFPGRFSGRQFSNSRSEMNVSTLELGDSALYLCASSATGADADTQYFGPGTRLTVL.

This clone was recorded a few times. The genes are TRBV6-5 and TRBJ2-7; perhaps TRBD2 as D (5 bases). The germline V and J ends were trimmed by 0 bases and 3 bases, with 12 bases remaining between them. This CDR3 contains 15 residues. The germline V gene has CDR1 MNHEY and CDR2 SVGAGI. Here the CDR3 reads CASSYSFGGNYEQYF. The CDR3 DNA is TGTGCCAGCAGTTACTCGTTTGGAGGAAACTACGAGCAGTACTTC.

This clone has just a few counts. The chain has TRBV9 and TRBJ1-5; D gene ambiguous. Germline CDR1 reads SGDLS; CDR2 reads YYNGEE. This CDR3 is 15 amino acids long. V lost 0 bases to trimming and J lost 8 bases, with 15 bases between them. This CDR3 is CASSVAGEGGKPQHF. Written as DNA, the CDR3 is TGTGCCAGCAGCGTAGCCGGTGAGGGAGGTAAGCCCCAGCATTTT.

This clone has a handful of counts. This chain links TRBV6-5 with TRBJ2-7, with 9 bases fitting TRBD1. The CDR3 contains 14 residues. CDR1 is MNHEY and CDR2 is SVGAGI in the germline V gene. The trim removed 5 bases at V and 0 bases at J, leaving 2 bases unmatched. The CDR3 nucleotides read TGTGCCAGCAGTCGGGACAGGGCCTCCTACGAGCAGTACTTC. Encoded protein: CASSRDRASYEQYF.

This clone turned up a few times. The rearrangement uses TRBV30 and TRBJ2-7, with a possible D match to TRBD1 (6 bases). Trimming left V 3 bases short and J 6 bases short, with 15 bases between. The CDR3 runs to 13 residues. Germline CDR1 is GTSNPN and CDR2 is SVGIG (reference sequence). CDR3 nucleotides: TGTGCCTGGAGAACGACAGGCCGGGGCGAGCAGTACTTC. Translating gives CAWRTTGRGEQYF. Supplemented by reference TRBV30 and TRBJ2-7, the full variable domain reads SQTIHQWPATLVQPVGSPLSLECTVEGTSNPNLYWYRQAAGRGLQLLFYSVGIGQISSEVPQNLSASRPQDRQFILSSKKLLLSDSGFYLCAWRTTGRGEQYFGPGTRLTVT.

Only a few counts were recorded for this clone. The chain couples TRBV5-4 to TRBJ2-7; 9 bases agree with TRBD1. CDR3 length: 13 amino acids. The trim removed 3 bases at V and 7 bases at J, leaving 5 bases unmatched. Per the germline V gene, CDR1 is SGHNT and CDR2 is YYREEE (reference sequence). CDR3 in amino acids: CASSSDRGWEQYF. In DNA form, the CDR3 reads TGTGCCAGCAGCTCGGACAGGGGTTGGGAGCAGTACTTC. Looking up the rest from reference TRBV5-4 and TRBJ2-7 gives the full variable domain: ETGVTQSPTHLIKTRGQQVTLRCSSQSGHNTVSWYQQALGQGPQFIFQYYREEENGRGNFPPRFSGLQFPNYSSELNVNALELDDSALYLCASSSDRGWEQYFGPGTRLTVT.

This clone was observed a handful of times. The V and J genes are TRBV7-2 and TRBJ2-5, with D possibly being TRBD1 (5 bases). The CDR3 is made up of 13 amino acids. Per the germline V gene, CDR1 is SGHTA and CDR2 is FQGNSA. V shed 5 bases and J shed 2 bases, with 9 bases lying between them. In DNA form, the CDR3 reads TGTGCCAGCAGCAGGACATCGCAAGAGACCCAGTACTTC. Translating it yields CASSRTSQETQYF.